This T cell receptor (beta chain) derives from a study of PD-L1 blockade in urothelial cancer. In the study overall: The study started patients on atezolizumab in the mid-2010s, giving 1,200 mg intravenously every 3 weeks. Once treatment had started, blood was analyzed at 3 weeks (second dose) and again at 6 weeks. Among blood samples, the median T cell count was some 140,000.

Specified time point: peripheral blood 6 weeks after treatment start. Here immunoSEQ multiplex PCR was the method, and the copy in TCRdb shows in-frame clones only, minus some. The sample lists 100,000 to 150,000 clones, 86% occurring once. The CDR3 is made up of 14 amino acids. V gave up 5 bases and J gave up 3 bases, with 8 bases separating them. Germline loops: CDR1 SGHTA, CDR2 FQGNSA. The sequencing here drew on PBMCs, taken around atezolizumab (anti-PD-L1) treatment. The sequence derives from a man aged 45-65 years with urothelial cancer. This chain joins TRBV7-2 and TRBJ2-6; TRBD1 is a possible D gene (6 bases). CDR3 nucleotide sequence: TGTGCCAGCAGCACGACAGGTGGGGCCAACGTCCTGACTTTC. This translates into CASSTTGGANVLTF.